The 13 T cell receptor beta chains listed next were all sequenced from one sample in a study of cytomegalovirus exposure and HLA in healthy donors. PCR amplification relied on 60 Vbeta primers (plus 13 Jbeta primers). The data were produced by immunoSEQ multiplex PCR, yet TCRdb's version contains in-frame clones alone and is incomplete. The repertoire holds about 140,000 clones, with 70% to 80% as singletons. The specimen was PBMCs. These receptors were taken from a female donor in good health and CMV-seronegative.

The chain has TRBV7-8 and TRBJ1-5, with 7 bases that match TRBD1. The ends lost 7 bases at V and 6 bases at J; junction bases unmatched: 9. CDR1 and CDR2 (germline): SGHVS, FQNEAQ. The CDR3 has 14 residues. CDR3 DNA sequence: TGTGCCAGCAACCAAGGGGCAGGGGGTCAGCCCCAGCATTTT. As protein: CASNQGAGGQPQHF.

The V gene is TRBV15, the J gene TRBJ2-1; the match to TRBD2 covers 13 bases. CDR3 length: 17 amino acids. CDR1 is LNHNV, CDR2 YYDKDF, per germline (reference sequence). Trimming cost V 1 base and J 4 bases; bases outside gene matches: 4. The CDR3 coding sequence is TGTGCCACCAGCAGAGGGGGGACTAGCGGGGTTTACAATGAGCAGTTCTTC. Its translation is CATSRGGTSGVYNEQFF. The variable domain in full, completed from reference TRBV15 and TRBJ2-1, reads DAMVIQNPRYQVTQFGKPVTLSCSQTLNHNVMYWYQQKSSQAPKLLFHYYDKDFNNEADTPDNFQSRRPNTSFCFLDIRSPGLGDTAMYLCATSRGGTSGVYNEQFFGPGTRLTVL.

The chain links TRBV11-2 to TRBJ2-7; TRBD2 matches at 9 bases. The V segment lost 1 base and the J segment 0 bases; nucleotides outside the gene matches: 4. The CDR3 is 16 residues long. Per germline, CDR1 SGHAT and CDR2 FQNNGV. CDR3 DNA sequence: TGTGCCAGCAGCTTAGCCCTAGCGGGGAGCTCCTACGAGCAGTACTTC. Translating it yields CASSLALAGSSYEQYF.

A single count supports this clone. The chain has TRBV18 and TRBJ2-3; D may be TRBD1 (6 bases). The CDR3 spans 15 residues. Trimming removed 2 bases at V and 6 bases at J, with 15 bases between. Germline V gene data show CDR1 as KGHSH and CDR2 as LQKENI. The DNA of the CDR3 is TGTGCCAGCTCACCAACCGCGCCGAGGGGGGATACGCAGTATTTT. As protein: CASSPTAPRGDTQYF.

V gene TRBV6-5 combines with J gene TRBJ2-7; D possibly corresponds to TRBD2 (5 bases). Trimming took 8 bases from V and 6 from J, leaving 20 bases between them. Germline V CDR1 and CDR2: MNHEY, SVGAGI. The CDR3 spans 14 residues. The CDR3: CASESRGSNREQYF. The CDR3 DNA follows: TGTGCCAGCGAAAGCCGGGGTAGCAATCGCGAGCAGTACTTC.

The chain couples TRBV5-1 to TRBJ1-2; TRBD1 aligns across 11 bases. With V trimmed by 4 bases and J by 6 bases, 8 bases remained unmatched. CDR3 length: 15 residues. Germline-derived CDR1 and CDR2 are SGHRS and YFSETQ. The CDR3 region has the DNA TGCGCCAGCAGCCCTGGGGACAGGGGGGAGCATGGCTACACCTTC. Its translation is CASSPGDRGEHGYTF.

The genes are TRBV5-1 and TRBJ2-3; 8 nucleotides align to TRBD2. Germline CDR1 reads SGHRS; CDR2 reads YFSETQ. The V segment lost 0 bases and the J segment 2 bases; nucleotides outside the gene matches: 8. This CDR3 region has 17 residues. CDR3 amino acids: CASSLAGGTPYTDTQYF. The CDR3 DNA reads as TGCGCCAGCAGCTTGGCGGGAGGGACACCTTACACAGATACGCAGTATTTT.

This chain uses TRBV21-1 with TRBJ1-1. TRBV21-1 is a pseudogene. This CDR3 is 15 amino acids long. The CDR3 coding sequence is TGTGCCGGCCGGGACTCCATGGGATTGAACACTGAAGCTTTCTTT. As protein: CAGRDSMGLNTEAFF.

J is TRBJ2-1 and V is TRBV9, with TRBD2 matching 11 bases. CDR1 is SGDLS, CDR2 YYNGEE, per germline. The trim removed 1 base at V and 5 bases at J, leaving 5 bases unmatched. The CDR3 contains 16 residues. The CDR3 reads CASSVTILAGDNEQFF. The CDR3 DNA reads TGTGCCAGCAGCGTAACGATACTAGCGGGGGACAATGAGCAGTTCTTC.

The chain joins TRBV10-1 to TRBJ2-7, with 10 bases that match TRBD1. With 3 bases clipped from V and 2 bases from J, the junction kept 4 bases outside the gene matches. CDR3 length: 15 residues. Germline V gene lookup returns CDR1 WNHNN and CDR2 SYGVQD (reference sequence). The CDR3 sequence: CASSDTGTGAYEQYF. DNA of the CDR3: TGCGCCAGCAGTGATACGGGGACAGGGGCCTACGAGCAGTACTTC.

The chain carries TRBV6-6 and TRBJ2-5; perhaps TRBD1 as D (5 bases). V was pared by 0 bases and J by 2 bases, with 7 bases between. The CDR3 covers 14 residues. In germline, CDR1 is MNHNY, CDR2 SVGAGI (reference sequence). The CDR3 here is CASSYSQGQETQYF. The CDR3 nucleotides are TGTGCCAGCAGTTACTCTCAGGGACAAGAGACCCAGTACTTC.

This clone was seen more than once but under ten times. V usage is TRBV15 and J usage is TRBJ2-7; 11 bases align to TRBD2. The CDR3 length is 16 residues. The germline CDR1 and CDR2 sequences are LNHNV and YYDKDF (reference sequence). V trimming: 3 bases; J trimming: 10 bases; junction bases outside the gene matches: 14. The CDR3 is CATSRGGLAEMTEQYF. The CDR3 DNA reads TGTGCCACCAGCAGGGGGGGACTAGCGGAAATGACTGAACAGTACTTC. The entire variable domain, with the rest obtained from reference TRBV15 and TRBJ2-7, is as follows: DAMVIQNPRYQVTQFGKPVTLSCSQTLNHNVMYWYQQKSSQAPKLLFHYYDKDFNNEADTPDNFQSRRPNTSFCFLDIRSPGLGDTAMYLCATSRGGLAEMTEQYFGPGTRLTVT.

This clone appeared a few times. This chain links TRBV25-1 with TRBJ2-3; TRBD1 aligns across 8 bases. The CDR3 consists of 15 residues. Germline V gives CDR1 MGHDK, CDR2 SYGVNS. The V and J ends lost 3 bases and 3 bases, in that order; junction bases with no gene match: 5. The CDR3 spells CASSDSGGGTDTQYF. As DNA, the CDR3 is TGTGCCAGCAGTGATTCAGGGGGCGGTACAGATACGCAGTATTTT.